This T cell receptor (beta chain) was documented in a study of PD-L1 blockade in urothelial cancer. Study in general: In the patient group, about 90% of the roughly 29 were males with bladder-origin urothelial cancer. Blood analyses occurred 3 weeks (second dose) and 6 weeks post treatment start. Median T cell yield from blood was about 130,000.

The method was immunoSEQ multiplex PCR; TCRdb's version includes in-frame clones alone and lacks a portion of them. The profile shows approximately 48,000 clones, approximately 85% of them singletons. The sample's time point: pretreatment peripheral blood. The receptor's source is a man aged 70 or older with urothelial cancer. The sample consisted of PBMCs, taken around atezolizumab (anti-PD-L1) treatment.

In DNA form, the CDR3 reads TGTGCCACCGCCCGGGTGTATAGATCCACTGAAGCTTTCTTT. Protein product: CATARVYRSTEAFF. V gene TRBV28 combines with J gene TRBJ1-1; no definite D call. This CDR3 is built from 14 residues. Between the trimmed V and J ends, which lost 10 bases and 4 bases, there was a span of 19 bases. The germline gives CDR1 MDHEN, CDR2 SYDVKM.